Listed here are 20 T cell receptor beta chains from one sample, sequenced in a study of blood T cell repertoires in COVID-19. Sequencing was performed with immunoSEQ multiplex PCR; in TCRdb, only in-frame clones are kept and a portion is missing. Of approximately 110,000 clones listed, roughly 82% are singletons. The sample comprised peripheral blood. Receptors originate from a woman in her thirties or forties with acute or convalescent COVID-19.

The chain recombines TRBV13 with TRBJ1-1, with a weak D call TRBD1 (6 bases). CDR1 is PRHDT and CDR2 is FYEKMQ in the germline V gene (reference sequence). Between the trimmed V and J ends, which lost 3 bases and 8 bases, there was a span of 10 bases. The CDR3 totals 12 residues. CDR3 loop: CASSLGHVEAFF. For the CDR3, the DNA is TGTGCCAGCAGCTTGGGACACGTAGAAGCTTTCTTT.

The chain employs TRBV7-9 and TRBJ1-4; 8 bases fit TRBD1. The length of the CDR3 is 14 residues. V shed 5 bases and J 8 bases; nucleotides not matched to a gene: 7. The germline V gene encodes CDR1 SEHNR and CDR2 FQNEAQ (reference sequence). In nucleotides, the CDR3 is TGTGCCAGCAGCCAGACAGGGGCCGGGGAAAAACTGTTTTTT. As protein: CASSQTGAGEKLFF.

The gene calls are TRBV9 and TRBJ2-5, with TRBD1 matching 9 bases. Unmatched junction bases numbered 5, after V lost 4 bases and J lost 4 bases. The CDR3 sequence is 14 residues long. Germline assignment: CDR1 SGDLS and CDR2 YYNGEE. The CDR3 region has the DNA TGTGCCAGCAGCTCCGAACAGGGGGCAGAGACCCAGTACTTC. Its protein product is CASSSEQGAETQYF.

V gene TRBV15 combines with J gene TRBJ2-3; 10 bases fit TRBD2. The trim removed 1 base at V and 6 bases at J, leaving 16 bases unmatched. Germline CDR1 LNHNV, CDR2 YYDKDF (reference sequence). The CDR3 runs 19 residues. CDR3 protein: CATSRGVGLAGVETDTQYF. The CDR3 DNA reads TGTGCCACCAGCAGAGGGGTAGGGCTAGCGGGGGTGGAGACGGATACGCAGTATTTT.

This chain uses TRBV30 with TRBJ1-2; 9 nucleotides align to TRBD1. CDR1 GTSNPN and CDR2 SVGIG come from the germline V gene (reference sequence). This CDR3 has 14 residues. V trimming: 4 bases; J trimming: 2 bases; junction bases outside the gene matches: 5. The DNA of the CDR3 is TGTGCCTGGACTCGACAGGGGGGAAACTATGGCTACACCTTC. Protein sequence: CAWTRQGGNYGYTF.

This chain connects TRBV2 to TRBJ2-1, with 7 bases identical to TRBD2. The CDR3 extends over 15 amino acids. The V gene's germline CDR1 is SNHLY and CDR2 FYNNEI. V lost 3 bases to trimming and J lost 0 bases; unmatched junction nucleotides: 2. DNA of the CDR3: TGTGCCAGCAGTGAGGGCGGGGGCTCCTACAATGAGCAGTTCTTC. Protein sequence: CASSEGGGSYNEQFF.

This chain joins TRBV6-5 and TRBJ1-1; D might be TRBD1 (5 bases). V shed 6 bases and J shed 4 bases, with 15 bases lying between them. The CDR3 extends over 14 amino acids. Germline CDR1 and CDR2: MNHEY and SVGAGI. Written as DNA, the CDR3 is TGTGCCAGCAGACCTCCGGGACTTGGCACTGAAGCTTTCTTT. Translating gives CASRPPGLGTEAFF.

The chain is built from TRBV2 and TRBJ2-7; the match to TRBD2 covers 8 bases. In germline, CDR1 is SNHLY, CDR2 FYNNEI. V was pared by 6 bases and J by 2 bases, with 6 bases of the junction left unmatched. The CDR3 runs 14 residues. In DNA form, the CDR3 reads TGTGCCAGCAGCCGGGGGGGCGGAGCCTACGAGCAGTACTTC. Protein product: CASSRGGGAYEQYF.

The chain has TRBV18 and TRBJ1-3; 8 bases map to TRBD1. V trimming: 1 base; J trimming: 1 base; junction bases outside the gene matches: 12. The CDR3 length is 19 residues. The V gene's germline CDR1 is KGHSH and CDR2 LQKENI. Here the CDR3 DNA reads TGTGCCAGCTCACCACTGGGGACAGGTAGAACGGAATCTGGAAACACCATATATTTT. It yields the protein CASSPLGTGRTESGNTIYF.

This chain joins TRBV3-1 (or the pseudogene TRBV3-2) and TRBJ2-3; TRBD2 aligns across 8 bases. The CDR3 runs 15 residues. Germline CDR1 reads LGHDT; CDR2 reads YNNKEL (reference sequence). With 0 bases clipped from V and 8 bases from J, the junction kept 7 bases outside the gene matches. The CDR3 region has the DNA TGTGCCAGCAGCCAAGATACCAGCGGGGGCCGTACGCAGTATTTT. Residues: CASSQDTSGGRTQYF.

The chain employs TRBV7-9 and TRBJ1-3, with TRBD1 matching 8 bases. V shed 5 bases, J shed 0 bases, and the junction held 6 bases outside the gene matches. The CDR3 contains 16 residues. In germline, CDR1 is SEHNR, CDR2 FQNEAQ (reference sequence). CDR3 residues: CASSPGQGASGNTIYF. CDR3 nucleotide sequence: TGTGCCAGCAGCCCCGGACAGGGCGCCTCTGGAAACACCATATATTTT. The entire variable domain, with the rest obtained from reference TRBV7-9 and TRBJ1-3, is as follows: DTGVSQNPRHKITKRGQNVTFRCDPISEHNRLYWYRQTLGQGPEFLTYFQNEAQLEKSRLLSDRFSAERPKGSFSTLEIQRTEQGDSAMYLCASSPGQGASGNTIYFGEGSWLTVV.

The chain employs TRBV9 and TRBJ1-5; D gene uncertain. This CDR3 is 15 amino acids long. In germline, CDR1 is SGDLS, CDR2 YYNGEE. Deletions cut 0 bases from V and 1 base from J, with 8 bases between. The CDR3 coding sequence is TGTGCCAGCAGCGTAGACGGGTTCAGCAATCAGCCCCAGCATTTT. Protein product: CASSVDGFSNQPQHF.

V usage is TRBV28 and J usage is TRBJ1-6; no definite D call. V lost 4 bases and J lost 4, with 11 bases in between. In germline, CDR1 is MDHEN, CDR2 SYDVKM. The CDR3 is made up of 15 amino acids. The CDR3: CASSWAGAYNSPLHF. In nucleotides, the CDR3 is TGTGCCAGCAGTTGGGCGGGCGCTTATAATTCACCCCTCCACTTT. Variable domain in full (rest from reference TRBV28 and TRBJ1-6): DVKVTQSSRYLVKRTGEKVFLECVQDMDHENMFWYRQDPGLGLRLIYFSYDVKMKEKGDIPEGYSVSREKKERFSLILESASTNQTSMYLCASSWAGAYNSPLHFGNGTRLTVT.

The table lists this clone with a count of one. The chain joins TRBV18 to TRBJ1-2, with 7 bases fitting TRBD1. The CDR3 is 15 amino acids. Germline trimming cut 1 base from V and 2 bases from J; bases unmatched to any gene: 4. Germline assignment: CDR1 KGHSH and CDR2 LQKENI. The CDR3 DNA reads TGTGCCAGCTCACCACGGGCCAGGGGGAACTATGGCTACACCTTC. Its translation: CASSPRARGNYGYTF.

This clone was counted only a few times. The V call is TRBV10-1, the J call TRBJ2-7; 7 bases fit TRBD1. The V gene's germline CDR1 is WNHNN and CDR2 SYGVQD (reference sequence). With 6 bases clipped from V and 2 bases from J, the junction kept 7 bases outside the gene matches. This CDR3 is built from 14 residues. The CDR3 sequence is CASSHRGSPYEQYF. The DNA for the CDR3 is TGCGCCAGCAGCCACAGGGGCTCTCCCTACGAGCAGTACTTC.

The DNA of the CDR3 is TGCGCCAGCAGCTTGGGACAGGGGCGAAACACCATATATTTT. As protein: CASSLGQGRNTIYF. The chain has TRBV5-1 and TRBJ1-3, with 8 positions matching TRBD1. V lost 0 bases and J lost 5; bases outside the gene matches: 1. Germline V gene sequence: CDR1 SGHRS, CDR2 YFSETQ. This CDR3 is 14 amino acids long.

The chain is built from TRBV9 and TRBJ1-5; TRBD1 is a possible D gene (6 bases). The ends were cut back, 4 bases at V and 4 bases at J, with 21 bases in the middle. Germline assignment: CDR1 SGDLS and CDR2 YYNGEE. The CDR3 totals 17 residues. CDR3 DNA: TGTGCCAGCAGCCCTCGACAGGAGCTTAATCTAAATCAGCCCCAGCATTTT. It specifies CASSPRQELNLNQPQHF.

This clone appeared a few times. V and J are TRBV6-4 and TRBJ2-1; 7 nucleotides line up with TRBD1. The CDR3 spans 13 residues. CDR1 and CDR2 from the germline V gene are MRHNA and SNTAGT. Losses at the gene ends were 4 bases for V and 9 bases for J; bases not matched to a gene: 6. In nucleotides, the CDR3 is TGTGCCAGCAGTGGTTACAGGGGATCTGAGCAGTTCTTC. Its translation is CASSGYRGSEQFF.

V gene TRBV5-1 combines with J gene TRBJ2-2; D call uncertain. The germline V and J ends were trimmed by 4 bases and 6 bases, with 7 bases remaining between them. This CDR3 contains 12 residues. Germline CDR1 reads SGHRS; CDR2 reads YFSETQ. CDR3 sequence (DNA): TGCGCCAGCAGCATCCCTCCCGGGGAGCTGTTTTTT. Amino acid sequence: CASSIPPGELFF.

This chain joins TRBV28 and TRBJ2-3, with D perhaps TRBD1 (6 bases). V was pared by 3 bases and J by 2 bases, with 12 bases between. In germline, CDR1 is MDHEN, CDR2 SYDVKM. This CDR3 comprises 15 residues. Written as DNA, the CDR3 is TGTGCCAGCAGTTTGTGGGGGCCCGACACAGATACGCAGTATTTT. This sequence encodes CASSLWGPDTDTQYF.